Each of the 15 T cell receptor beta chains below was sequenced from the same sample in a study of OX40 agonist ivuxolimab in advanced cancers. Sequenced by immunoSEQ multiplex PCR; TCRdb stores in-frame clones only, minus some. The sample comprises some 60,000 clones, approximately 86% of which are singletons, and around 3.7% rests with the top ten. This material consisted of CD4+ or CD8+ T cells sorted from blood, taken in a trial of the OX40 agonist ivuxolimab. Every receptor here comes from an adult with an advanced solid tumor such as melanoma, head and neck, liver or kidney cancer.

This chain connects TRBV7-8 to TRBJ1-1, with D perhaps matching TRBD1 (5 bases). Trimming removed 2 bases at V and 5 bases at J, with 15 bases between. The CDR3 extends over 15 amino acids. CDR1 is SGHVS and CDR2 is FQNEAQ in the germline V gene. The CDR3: CASSLTGDGTTEAFF. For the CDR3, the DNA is TGTGCCAGCAGCTTAACGGGGGACGGAACAACTGAAGCTTTCTTT.

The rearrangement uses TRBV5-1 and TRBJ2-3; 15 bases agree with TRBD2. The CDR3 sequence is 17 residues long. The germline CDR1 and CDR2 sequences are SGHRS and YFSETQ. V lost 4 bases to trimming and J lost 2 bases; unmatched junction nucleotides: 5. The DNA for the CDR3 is TGCGCCAGCAGCCCGGGACTAGCGGGGGGCCTCACAGATACGCAGTATTTT. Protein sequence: CASSPGLAGGLTDTQYF.

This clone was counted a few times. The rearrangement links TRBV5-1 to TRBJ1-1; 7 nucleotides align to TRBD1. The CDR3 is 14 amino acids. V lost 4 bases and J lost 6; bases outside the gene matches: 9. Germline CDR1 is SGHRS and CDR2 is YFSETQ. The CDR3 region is CASSAGQVSSEAFF. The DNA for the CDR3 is TGCGCCAGCAGCGCAGGACAGGTTTCCTCTGAAGCTTTCTTT.

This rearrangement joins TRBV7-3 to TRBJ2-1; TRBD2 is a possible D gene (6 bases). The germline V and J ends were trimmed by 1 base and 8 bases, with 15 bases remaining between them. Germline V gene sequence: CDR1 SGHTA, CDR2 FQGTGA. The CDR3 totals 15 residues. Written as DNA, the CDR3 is TGTGCCAGCAGCTTAAGTGGGACTTCAGGATATGAGCAGTTCTTC. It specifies CASSLSGTSGYEQFF.

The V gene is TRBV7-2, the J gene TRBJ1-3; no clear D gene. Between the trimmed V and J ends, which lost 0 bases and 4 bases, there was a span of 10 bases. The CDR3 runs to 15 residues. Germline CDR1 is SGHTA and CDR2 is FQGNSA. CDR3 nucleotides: TGTGCCAGCAGCTTAGCGCAGGTGTCAGGAAACACCATATATTTT. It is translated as CASSLAQVSGNTIYF.

CDR3 sequence (DNA): TGTGCCAGCAGCGTAAGACAGGGGCAAGAGACCCAGTACTTC. This codes for CASSVRQGQETQYF. The chain is built from TRBV5-4 and TRBJ2-5; 8 bases are a match to TRBD1. V was clipped by 4 bases and J by 2 bases; unmatched bases: 4. This CDR3 is 14 amino acids long. Per germline, CDR1 SGHNT and CDR2 YYREEE (reference sequence).

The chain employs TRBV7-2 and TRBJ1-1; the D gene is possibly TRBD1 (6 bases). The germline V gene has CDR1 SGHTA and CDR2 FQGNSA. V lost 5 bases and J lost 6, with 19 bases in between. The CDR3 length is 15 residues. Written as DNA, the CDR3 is TGTGCCAGCAGCCCCAGAGCAGGGGCTAGAGCTGAAGCTTTCTTT. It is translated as CASSPRAGARAEAFF.

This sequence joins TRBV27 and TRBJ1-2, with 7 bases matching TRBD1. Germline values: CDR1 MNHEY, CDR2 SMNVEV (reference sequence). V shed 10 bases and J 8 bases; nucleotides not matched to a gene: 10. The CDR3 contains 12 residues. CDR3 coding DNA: TGTGCCATTTTCAGGGGGTTAGGAGGCTACACCTTC. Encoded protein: CAIFRGLGGYTF.

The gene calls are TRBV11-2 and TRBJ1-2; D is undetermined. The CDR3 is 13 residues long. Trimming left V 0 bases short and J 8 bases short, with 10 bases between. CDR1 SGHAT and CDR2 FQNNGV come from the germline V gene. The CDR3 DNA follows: TGTGCCAGCAGCTTAGATCAAGGTGGGGGCTACACCTTC. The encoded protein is CASSLDQGGGYTF.

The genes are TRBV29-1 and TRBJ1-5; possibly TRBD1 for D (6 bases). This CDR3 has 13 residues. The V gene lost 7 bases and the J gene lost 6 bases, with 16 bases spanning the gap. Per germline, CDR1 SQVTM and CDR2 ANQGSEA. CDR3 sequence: CSALQGSSQPQHF. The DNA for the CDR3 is TGCAGCGCATTACAGGGTTCGAGTCAGCCCCAGCATTTT.

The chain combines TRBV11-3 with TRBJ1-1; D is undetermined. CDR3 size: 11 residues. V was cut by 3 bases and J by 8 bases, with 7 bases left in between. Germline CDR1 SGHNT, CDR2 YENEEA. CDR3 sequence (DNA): TGTGCCAGCAGCTTGGACGGAGAAGCTTTCTTT. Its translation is CASSLDGEAFF.

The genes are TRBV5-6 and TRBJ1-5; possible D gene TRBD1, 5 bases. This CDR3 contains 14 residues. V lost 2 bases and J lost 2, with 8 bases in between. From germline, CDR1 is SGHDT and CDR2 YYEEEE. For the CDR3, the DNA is TGTGCCAGCAGCTTCAGGGAGGGCAATCAGCCCCAGCATTTT. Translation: CASSFREGNQPQHF.

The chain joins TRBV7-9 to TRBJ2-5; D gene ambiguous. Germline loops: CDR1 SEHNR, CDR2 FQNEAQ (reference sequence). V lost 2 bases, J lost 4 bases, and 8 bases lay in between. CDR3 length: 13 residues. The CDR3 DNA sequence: TGTGCCAGCAGCTTACCACCGGTAGAGACCCAGTACTTC. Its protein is CASSLPPVETQYF.

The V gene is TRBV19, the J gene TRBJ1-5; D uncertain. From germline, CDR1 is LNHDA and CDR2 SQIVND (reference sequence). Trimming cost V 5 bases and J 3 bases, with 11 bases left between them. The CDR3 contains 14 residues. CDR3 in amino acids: CASSGPQLNQPQHF. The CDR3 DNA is TGTGCCAGTAGTGGACCTCAACTCAATCAGCCCCAGCATTTT.

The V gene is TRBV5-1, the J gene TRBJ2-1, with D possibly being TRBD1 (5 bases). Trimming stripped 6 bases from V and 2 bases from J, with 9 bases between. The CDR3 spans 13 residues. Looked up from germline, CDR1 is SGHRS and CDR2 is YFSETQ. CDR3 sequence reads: CASNAGTYNEQFF. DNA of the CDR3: TGCGCCAGCAATGCAGGGACCTACAATGAGCAGTTCTTC.